The 18 T cell receptor beta chains given below trace back to one sample, sequenced in a study of regulatory T cells in long-lasting Graves disease. Time point reported: newly diagnosed GD, antithyroid drugs for less than 3 months. From PBMCs, RNA was extracted and then used to make the TCR library. In building TCR beta libraries, iRepertoire HTBI primers were used together with Arm-PCR of CDR3 regions. TCRdb fed the multiplex PCR reads into MiXCR, producing one record per CDR3 protein. The sample records hundreds of thousands of distinct CDR3 sequences, about 16% being singletons. The sample also formed part of further work on T cells in Graves' hyperthyroidism and ophthalmopathy.

The sequencing here drew on peripheral blood mononuclear cells (PBMCs), taken at new diagnosis, from a patient treated with antithyroid drugs. The receptors stem from a woman aged 35-65 years with Graves disease.

This clonotype was observed a handful of times. V and J are TRBV5-6 and TRBJ1-2; 9 nucleotides align to TRBD1. The germline CDR1 and CDR2 sequences are SGHDT and YYEEEE. CDR3 size: 18 residues. Germline trimming cut 0 bases from V and 0 bases from J; bases unmatched to any gene: 9. In DNA form, the CDR3 reads TGTGCCAGCAGCTTGGACAGGGGGCGCAAGGTCCCTAACTATGGCTACACCTTC. This encodes CASSLDRGRKVPNYGYTF.

This clonotype was seen at least ten times. CDR3 sequence reads: CASSLAPGGDTEAFF. The CDR3 coding sequence is TGTGCCAGCAGCCTGGCGCCAGGGGGGGACACTGAAGCTTTCTTT. The chain combines TRBV7-9 with TRBJ1-1; 7 bases are a match to TRBD1. The CDR3 consists of 15 residues. Trimming removed 5 bases from V and 3 bases from J; junction bases left unmatched: 9. The germline V gene has CDR1 SEHNR and CDR2 FQNEAQ (reference sequence). Full variable domain (remainder filled in from reference TRBV7-9 and TRBJ1-1): DTGVSQNPRHKITKRGQNVTFRCDPISEHNRLYWYRQTLGQGPEFLTYFQNEAQLEKSRLLSDRFSAERPKGSFSTLEIQRTEQGDSAMYLCASSLAPGGDTEAFFGQGTRLTVV.

This clonotype was counted many times. This sequence joins TRBV6-1 and TRBJ1-3; TRBD1 matches at 8 bases. The CDR3 loop spans 16 amino acids. From germline, CDR1 is MNHNS and CDR2 SASEGT. V trimming: 6 bases; J trimming: 0 bases; junction bases outside the gene matches: 7. This chain's CDR3 is CASRKDREPSGNTIYF. The CDR3 DNA follows: TGTGCCAGCAGAAAGGACAGGGAACCCTCTGGAAACACCATATATTTT.

The chain combines TRBV2 with TRBJ2-3, with 10 bases fitting TRBD2. Germline trimming cut 0 bases from V and 1 base from J; bases unmatched to any gene: 10. The CDR3 sequence is 19 residues long. In germline, CDR1 is SNHLY, CDR2 FYNNEI. CDR3 sequence (DNA): TGTGCCAGCAGTGAAGCAGAAGCGGGGGGGCTGGCGGGCACAGATACGCAGTATTTT. Amino acid sequence: CASSEAEAGGLAGTDTQYF.

V and J are TRBV6-9 and TRBJ2-1; D is perhaps TRBD1 (5 bases). This CDR3 comprises 16 residues. Deletions cut 3 bases from V and 0 bases from J, with 12 bases between. The germline V gene has CDR1 MNHGY and CDR2 SVAAGI. CDR3 residues: CASSYLQGPSYNEQFF. The CDR3 coding sequence is TGTGCCAGCAGTTACCTCCAGGGTCCCTCCTACAATGAGCAGTTCTTC.

This clonotype was counted many times. V gene TRBV19 combines with J gene TRBJ2-7; weak D call: TRBD1 (5 bases). The CDR3 extends over 17 amino acids. V gave up 5 bases and J gave up 0 bases, with 20 bases separating them. Per the germline V gene, CDR1 is LNHDA and CDR2 is SQIVND (reference sequence). The CDR3 spells CASSSYRFSANSYEQYF. CDR3 DNA sequence: TGTGCCAGTAGTTCCTACAGGTTTTCGGCCAACTCCTACGAGCAGTACTTC.

This clonotype was counted at least ten times. V usage is TRBV6-1 and J usage is TRBJ2-5; 9 nucleotides match TRBD2. Germline V gene lookup returns CDR1 MNHNS and CDR2 SASEGT. The CDR3 has 17 amino acids. Trimming took 5 bases from V and 3 from J; bases not matched to a gene: 13. This chain's CDR3 is CASSPTRGVAGEETQYF. The DNA of the CDR3 is TGTGCCAGCAGTCCTACCCGGGGAGTAGCGGGGGAAGAGACCCAGTACTTC.

This clonotype came up a few times. The chain joins TRBV7-2 to TRBJ2-1, with a tentative D call TRBD1 (7 bases). V was shortened by 3 bases and J by 5 bases, with 14 bases between the two germline ends. The CDR3 is 15 amino acids. Per germline, CDR1 SGHTA and CDR2 FQGNSA. The CDR3 sequence is CASSFGGTVNNEQFF. The CDR3, as DNA: TGTGCCAGCAGCTTTGGGGGGACAGTCAACAATGAGCAGTTCTTC. The full variable domain, rest sourced from reference TRBV7-2 and TRBJ2-1, is GAGVSQSPSNKVTEKGKDVELRCDPISGHTALYWYRQSLGQGLEFLIYFQGNSAPDKSGLPSDRFSAERTGGSVSTLTIQRTQQEDSAVYLCASSFGGTVNNEQFFGPGTRLTVL.

This clonotype occurred many times. The chain carries TRBV11-2 and TRBJ1-6, with D unresolved. Germline values: CDR1 SGHAT, CDR2 FQNNGV. The CDR3 consists of 13 residues. V lost 1 base and J lost 6, with 4 bases in between. The CDR3: CASSLGANSPLHF. CDR3 DNA: TGTGCCAGCAGCTTAGGGGCTAATTCACCCCTCCACTTT.

This chain joins TRBV5-4 and TRBJ2-2; tentative D call: TRBD2 (7 bases). The CDR3 runs to 16 residues. Per the germline V gene, CDR1 is SGHNT and CDR2 is YYREEE (reference sequence). V lost 2 bases to trimming and J lost 4 bases, with 15 bases between them. The CDR3 is CASSLLGGAGTGELFF. The CDR3 coding sequence is TGTGCCAGCAGCTTACTAGGGGGGGCAGGCACCGGGGAGCTGTTTTTT.

This clonotype was seen more than once but under ten times. The chain employs TRBV7-2 and TRBJ1-2; D remains ambiguous. The ends were cut back, 5 bases at V and 8 bases at J, with 12 bases in the middle. The CDR3 length is 12 residues. Germline V gene data show CDR1 as SGHTA and CDR2 as FQGNSA. The CDR3 nucleotides read TGTGCCAGCAGCCTTTCTAGGGCCGGCTACACCTTC. Its protein is CASSLSRAGYTF.

This clonotype was seen a handful of times. V gene TRBV7-9 combines with J gene TRBJ2-1, with a tentative D call TRBD1 (6 bases). Germline assignment: CDR1 SEHNR and CDR2 FQNEAQ (reference sequence). This CDR3 is built from 17 residues. Trimming pared 5 bases from V and 4 bases from J, leaving 21 bases between. The DNA for the CDR3 is TGTGCCAGCAGCCGGACGACAGGCCGACCTATTTACAATGAGCAGTTCTTC. It is translated as CASSRTTGRPIYNEQFF.

The rearrangement links TRBV29-1 to TRBJ1-1; D remains unclear. The CDR3 is made up of 13 amino acids. Germline V lookup: CDR1 SQVTM, CDR2 ANQGSEA. Trimming took off 3 bases at V and 1 base at J, with 9 bases between the two ends. The CDR3 here is CSVEVTTNTEAFF. In DNA form, the CDR3 reads TGCAGCGTTGAGGTCACTACGAACACTGAAGCTTTCTTT.

The sample holds a few counts of this clonotype. The genes are TRBV27 and TRBJ2-1; 8 nucleotides agree with TRBD2. V shed 4 bases and J 1 base; nucleotides not matched to a gene: 3. Germline values: CDR1 MNHEY, CDR2 SMNVEV (reference sequence). This CDR3 is 15 amino acids long. This CDR3 is CASSSRGDSYNEQFF. The CDR3, as DNA: TGTGCCAGCAGTTCGCGGGGGGATTCCTACAATGAGCAGTTCTTC.

The chain links TRBV5-5 to TRBJ1-6; 7 bases match TRBD1. With 0 bases clipped from V and 9 bases from J, the junction kept 6 bases outside the gene matches. This CDR3 comprises 15 residues. The germline gives CDR1 SGHKS, CDR2 YYEKEE (reference sequence). CDR3 coding DNA: TGTGCCAGCAGCTTGGGACAGGGACTATTTTCACCCCTCCACTTT. This gives the protein CASSLGQGLFSPLHF.

The chain carries TRBV30 and TRBJ1-1; no firm D call. The length of the CDR3 is 13 residues. Germline V gives CDR1 GTSNPN, CDR2 SVGIG (reference sequence). The V and J ends lost 2 bases and 0 bases respectively, with 7 bases between them. The CDR3 sequence: CAWSLDMNTEAFF. CDR3 DNA: TGTGCCTGGAGTCTAGACATGAACACTGAAGCTTTCTTT.

J is TRBJ1-3 and V is TRBV11-2; perhaps TRBD1 as D (5 bases). Germline CDR1 is SGHAT and CDR2 is FQNNGV. V was pared by 3 bases and J by 4 bases, with 13 bases between. This CDR3 region has 15 residues. In DNA, the CDR3 is TGTGCCAGCAGCTTGTGGGGGGACCGAGGAAACACCATATATTTT. Amino acids: CASSLWGDRGNTIYF.

This clonotype has ten or more counts. The chain is built from TRBV12-3 or TRBV12-4 and TRBJ2-7; the match to TRBD2 covers 8 bases. J lost 2 bases, V lost 4 bases, and 10 bases had no gene match. CDR3 size: 16 residues. The CDR3 reads CASSSSVGGDTYEQYF. The CDR3 coding sequence is TGTGCCAGCAGTTCCTCCGTCGGGGGGGACACCTACGAGCAGTACTTC.